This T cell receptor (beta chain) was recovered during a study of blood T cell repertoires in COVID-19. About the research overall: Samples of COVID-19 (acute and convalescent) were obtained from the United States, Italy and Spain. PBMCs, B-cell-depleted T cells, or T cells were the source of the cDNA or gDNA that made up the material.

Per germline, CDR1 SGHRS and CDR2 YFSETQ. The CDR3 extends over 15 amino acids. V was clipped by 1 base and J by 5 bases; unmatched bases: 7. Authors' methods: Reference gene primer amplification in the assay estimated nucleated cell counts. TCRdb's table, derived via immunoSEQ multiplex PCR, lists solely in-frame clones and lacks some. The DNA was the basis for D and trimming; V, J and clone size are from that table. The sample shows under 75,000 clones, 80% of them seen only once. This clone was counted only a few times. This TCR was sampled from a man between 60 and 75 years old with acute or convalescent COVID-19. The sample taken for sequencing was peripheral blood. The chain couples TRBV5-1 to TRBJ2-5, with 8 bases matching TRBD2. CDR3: CASSLFGTRDETQYF. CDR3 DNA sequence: TGCGCCAGCAGCTTGTTTGGGACTAGAGACGAGACCCAGTACTTC.